These T cell receptor beta chains were read from a single sample in a study of blood T cell repertoires in COVID-19. Sequencing was performed with immunoSEQ multiplex PCR; in TCRdb, only in-frame clones are kept and a portion is missing. The sample holds about 230,000 clones, 65% to 90% seen once. What was sequenced was peripheral blood. All receptors derive from a man in his forties or fifties with COVID-19, enrolled during active disease. Both conserved end residues are part of each CDR3. A D gene is named only where the DNA matches it firmly. The listing skips clone size in some rows; elsewhere it reads once, few, many or a size class.

clone_size j_call d_call v_call cdr3_aa cdr3_nt
- TRBJ2-1 - TRBV21-1 CASSAGTDNEQFF TGTGCCAGCAGCGCCGGGACAGACAATGAGCAGTTCTTC
- TRBJ2-3 - TRBV5-4 CAMAGTASTDTQYF TGTGCCATGGCGGGGACTGCTAGCACAGATACGCAGTATTTT
- TRBJ2-3 TRBD1 TRBV24-1 CATSDAGTVSTDTQYF TGTGCCACCAGTGACGCCGGGACAGTAAGCACAGATACGCAGTATTTT
- TRBJ2-5 - TRBV6-6 CASSLRGGQETQYF TGTGCCAGCAGTCTAAGGGGGGGCCAAGAGACCCAGTACTTC
- TRBJ1-3 - TRBV5-5 CASSSSPGRGNTIYF TGTGCCAGCAGCTCCTCGCCAGGTCGAGGAAACACCATATATTTT
- TRBJ1-6 - TRBV18 CASSPTDRQSSYNSPLHF TGTGCCAGCTCACCTACGGACAGACAGAGCTCCTATAATTCACCCCTCCACTTT
- TRBJ1-5 TRBD1 TRBV7-9 CASSLTGDQPQHF TGTGCCAGCAGCCTAACAGGGGATCAGCCCCAGCATTTT
- TRBJ2-6 TRBD1 TRBV9 CASSPPGTAGANVLTF TGTGCCAGCAGCCCACCCGGGACAGCTGGGGCCAACGTCCTGACTTTC
- TRBJ1-1 - TRBV3-1/TRBV3-2 CASSQEWGGAFF TGTGCCAGCAGCCAAGAATGGGGGGGAGCTTTCTTT
- TRBJ1-2 TRBD1 TRBV5-1 CASSLGSGGASGYTF TGCGCCAGCAGCTTGGGGTCAGGGGGCGCGAGTGGCTACACCTTC
- TRBJ2-3 TRBD2 TRBV5-4 CASSRLGRGGIDTQYF TGTGCCAGCAGCCGCCTAGGGCGGGGGGGAATAGATACGCAGTATTTT
- TRBJ2-7 - TRBV27 CASSLIPGDRYEQYF TGTGCCAGCAGTTTAATCCCGGGAGATCGCTACGAGCAGTACTTC
- TRBJ2-7 - TRBV27 CASSSHTQQALKF TGTGCCAGCAGTTCCCATACCCAGCAGGCCTTGAAGTTC
- TRBJ1-1 TRBD1 TRBV19 CASSRDRSRSEAFF TGTGCCAGTAGTCGGGACAGGTCCCGGTCTGAAGCTTTCTTT
once TRBJ1-3 - TRBV9 CASSLDSLGNTIYF TGTGCCAGCAGCTTGGACAGCCTCGGAAACACCATATATTTT
- TRBJ2-2 TRBD2 TRBV18 CASSPSGTANTGELFF TGTGCCAGCTCACCAAGCGGGACCGCGAACACCGGGGAGCTGTTTTTT
- TRBJ2-2 - TRBV9 CASSVGQGGFGELFF TGTGCCAGCAGCGTAGGTCAGGGGGGCTTCGGGGAGCTGTTTTTT
- TRBJ2-7 TRBD2 TRBV3-1/TRBV3-2 CASSQAASGAGEQYF TGTGCCAGCAGCCAGGCAGCTAGCGGAGCTGGGGAGCAGTACTTC